What follows are 7 T cell receptor beta chains derived from one specimen sequenced in a study of control samples from healthy donors and cancer patients (dated by TCRdb to 2018 to 2020). The library was obtained by the immunoSEQ multiplex PCR assay. In its TCRdb copy, this immuneACCESS table keeps in-frame sequences only and misses some clones. Where compared with another copy, unresolved V genes explain less than half of these, and the others have no known cause. Here the sample has approximately 79,000 clones; roughly 90% occur a single time. The top ten hold 7.2% of the sample. The sequencing input was blood. All receptors come from a man between 50 and 59 years old in good health.

The rearrangement links TRBV30 to TRBJ2-7; 7 bases agree with TRBD2. This CDR3 contains 14 residues. J was trimmed by 2 bases and V by 5 bases; bases with no gene match: 9. In germline, CDR1 is GTSNPN, CDR2 SVGIG (reference sequence). Written as DNA, the CDR3 is TGTGCCTGGGTGCCGGGACTAAATACCTACGAGCAGTACTTC. Translation gives CAWVPGLNTYEQYF. Full variable domain (missing parts from reference TRBV30 and TRBJ2-7): SQTIHQWPATLVQPVGSPLSLECTVEGTSNPNLYWYRQAAGRGLQLLFYSVGIGQISSEVPQNLSASRPQDRQFILSSKKLLLSDSGFYLCAWVPGLNTYEQYFGPGTRLTVT.

The chain links TRBV27 to TRBJ1-6, with a possible D match to TRBD1 (5 bases). V was clipped by 2 bases and J by 7 bases, with 15 bases between them. Germline V CDR1 and CDR2: MNHEY, SMNVEV (reference sequence). This CDR3 spans 16 amino acids. The CDR3 sequence: CASSLRVRPGNSPLHF. The CDR3 DNA reads as TGTGCCAGCAGTTTAAGGGTCCGGCCAGGGAATTCACCCCTCCACTTT.

This chain connects TRBV6-5 to TRBJ2-7, with TRBD2 as a possible D gene (6 bases). V was trimmed by 0 bases and J by 9 bases, leaving 18 bases between them. This CDR3 comprises 15 residues. The germline V gene has CDR1 MNHEY and CDR2 SVGAGI. CDR3 bases: TGTGCCAGCAGTTACTCGAAGGGTGGACGGGGAGGGCAGTACTTC. It is translated as CASSYSKGGRGGQYF.

The chain links TRBV6-5 to TRBJ1-4; D remains ambiguous. The V end was cut by 5 bases, the J end by 8 bases, with 15 bases between. CDR1 MNHEY and CDR2 SVGAGI come from the germline V gene. The CDR3 has 14 amino acids. The CDR3 coding sequence is TGTGCCAGCAGTATGGGCCCCACGGGGGAAAAACTGTTTTTT. Its translation is CASSMGPTGEKLFF.

The rearrangement uses TRBV2 and TRBJ2-6; weak D call: TRBD1 (5 bases). CDR1 is SNHLY and CDR2 is FYNNEI in the germline V gene. This CDR3 comprises 15 residues. V was shortened by 3 bases and J by 2 bases, with 8 bases between the two germline ends. The CDR3 nucleotides are TGTGCCAGCAGTGACCAGGGCCCTGGGGCCAACGTCCTGACTTTC. Its protein product is CASSDQGPGANVLTF. The variable domain in full, with the rest retrieved from reference TRBV2 and TRBJ2-6, is EPEVTQTPSHQVTQMGQEVILRCVPISNHLYFYWYRQILGQKVEFLVSFYNNEISEKSEIFDDQFSVERPDGSNFTLKIRSTKLEDSAMYFCASSDQGPGANVLTFGAGSRLTVL.

The chain combines TRBV29-1 with TRBJ2-5, with 7 bases lining up with TRBD1. Trimming removed 1 base from V and 2 bases from J; junction bases left unmatched: 4. The CDR3 is 14 amino acids. Germline CDR1 SQVTM, CDR2 ANQGSEA. DNA of the CDR3: TGCAGCGTTGAAGGTCCACAGGGGCAAGAGACCCAGTACTTC. Translation gives CSVEGPQGQETQYF.

V is TRBV29-1 and J is TRBJ2-7; D might be TRBD1 (6 bases). V lost 7 bases and J 3 bases, leaving 16 bases between the germline ends. CDR3 size: 13 residues. Per germline, CDR1 SQVTM and CDR2 ANQGSEA. CDR3 loop: CSARQDSNYEQYF. Here the CDR3 DNA reads TGCAGCGCCCGCCAGGACAGCAACTACGAGCAGTACTTC.